This T cell receptor (beta chain) is from a study of T cell responses to AZD1222 COVID-19 vaccine. General study results and limits: Repertoires were sampled only after the peak T cell response. White British donors predominated, females outnumbered males, and clonal diversity was possibly underestimated.

Remarks on this clone: Its target is unknown.

The germline gives CDR1 ENHRY, CDR2 SYGVKD. This CDR3 has 11 residues. V was trimmed by 6 bases and J by 4 bases, leaving 6 bases between them. TCRdb keeps only in-frame clones here, not all; method: immunoSEQ multiplex PCR. The sample contains fewer than 100,000 clones, roughly nine tenths of which appear only once. Second-dose intervals of approximately 4 or approximately 12 weeks were pooled. This specimen was peripheral blood, taken 28 days after the second AZD1222 dose. The clonotype originates from an adult who received the AZD1222 COVID-19 vaccine. This chain uses TRBV10-3 with TRBJ1-2; the D gene is possibly TRBD1 (5 bases). The DNA of the CDR3 is TGTGCCATCAGCGACAGCTATGGCTACACCTTC. This translates into CAISDSYGYTF.